This T cell receptor (beta chain) was captured by sequencing in a study of T cells in Graves' hyperthyroidism and ophthalmopathy. What was amplified from RNA transcripts were TCR beta CDR3 regions. With the HTBI primer set, the TCR CDR3 went through a first round of RT-PCR. A single record per CDR3 protein comes from TCRdb applying MiXCR to the multiplex PCR reads. The data contain around 350,000 distinct CDR3 sequences, 19% of them singletons. This clonotype was counted many times. V lost 6 bases to trimming and J lost 0 bases; unmatched junction nucleotides: 4. This CDR3 region has 14 residues. The specimen sequenced was blood. The chain is built from TRBV12-3 or TRBV12-4 and TRBJ1-1, with 7 bases aligning to TRBD1. This TCR came from a woman aged 18-35 years with Graves' hyperthyroidism. The CDR3 sequence: CASSRGALNTEAFF. CDR3 nucleotides: TGTGCCAGCAGCAGGGGGGCTCTGAACACTGAAGCTTTCTTT.